A selection of T cell receptor beta chains follows, all from one sample in a study of blood T cell repertoires in COVID-19. Method: immunoSEQ multiplex PCR; TCRdb's copy keeps in-frame clones and lacks some. In the table there are 130,000 to 150,000 clones, 84% of which are singletons. Sequenced input: peripheral blood. Receptor source: a human donor in a cohort sampled during active COVID-19. The CDR3 runs from the conserved cysteine through the conserved F or W. D genes are given only for firm matches. Where a row states a size, it is once, few, many or the class of an expanded clone; other rows omit it.

TRBD1 | NA | TRBJ2-3 | TRBV19 | CASSMTGSNTDTQYF | TGTGCCAGTAGTATGACAGGGTCCAACACAGATACGCAGTATTTT
NA | NA | TRBJ1-2 | TRBV28 | CASSLVGRIYGYTF | TGTGCCAGCAGTTTAGTGGGCCGTATCTATGGCTACACCTTC
TRBD1 | NA | TRBJ1-6 | TRBV27 | CASSFRGQGSSPLHF | TGTGCCAGCAGTTTCCGGGGACAGGGGAGTTCACCCCTCCACTTT
NA | NA | TRBJ2-7 | TRBV12-2 | CASRSLQGALAYEQYF | TGTGCAAGTCGCTCTCTACAGGGGGCCTTGGCGTACGAGCAGTACTTC
TRBD2 | once | TRBJ2-1 | TRBV7-3 | CASSGGTSGGSEQFF | TGTGCCAGCAGCGGTGGGACTAGCGGGGGCAGTGAGCAGTTCTTC
TRBD2 | NA | TRBJ2-5 | TRBV30 | CAWIGGLAGQETQYF | TGTGCCTGGATAGGGGGACTAGCGGGGCAAGAGACCCAGTACTTC
TRBD2 | NA | TRBJ2-5 | TRBV10-3 | CAIKESGGLQETQYF | TGTGCCATCAAGGAAAGCGGGGGCCTCCAAGAGACCCAGTACTTC
NA | NA | TRBJ2-7 | TRBV7-2 | CASSSQGGVSYEQYF | TGTGCCAGCAGCTCCCAGGGCGGGGTCTCCTACGAGCAGTACTTC
NA | NA | TRBJ2-7 | TRBV24-1 | CALSGCCEQYF | TGTGCCCTCTCCGGGTGTTGCGAGCAGTACTTC
NA | NA | TRBJ2-5 | TRBV7-6 | CASSLASRETQYF | TGTGCCAGCAGCTTAGCGAGCCGAGAGACCCAGTACTTC
TRBD1 | NA | TRBJ1-2 | TRBV28 | CASGTGSNYGYTF | TGTGCCAGCGGGACAGGGTCTAACTATGGCTACACCTTC
NA | NA | TRBJ1-3 | TRBV18 | CASSPAPPIQRLSGNTIYF | TGTGCCAGCTCACCCGCCCCTCCGATCCAGCGCCTCTCTGGAAACACCATATATTTT
NA | many | TRBJ1-2 | TRBV29-1 | CSVVAGAANYGYTF | TGCAGCGTTGTCGCGGGAGCGGCTAACTATGGCTACACCTTC
NA | NA | TRBJ1-2 | TRBV14 | CASSPLGLGNGYTF | TGTGCCAGCAGCCCGCTAGGACTAGGGAATGGCTACACCTTC
NA | few | TRBJ2-2 | TRBV25-1 | CASSDPWGAGELFF | TGTGCCAGCAGTGATCCGTGGGGGGCCGGGGAGCTGTTTTTT
NA | NA | TRBJ2-6 | TRBV15 | CATFKTGNSGANVLTF | TGTGCCACCTTCAAAACAGGGAACTCTGGGGCCAACGTCCTGACTTTC
TRBD1 | NA | TRBJ2-7 | TRBV29-1 | CSVQGATYEQYF | TGCAGCGTTCAGGGGGCTACGTACGAGCAGTACTTC
NA | NA | TRBJ2-7 | TRBV3-1/TRBV3-2 | CASSFPSDRPPYEQYF | TGTGCCAGCAGCTTCCCCTCTGACAGGCCCCCCTACGAGCAGTACTTC
TRBD2 | NA | TRBJ2-4 | TRBV11-2 | CASSFSAGGLAKNIQYF | TGTGCCAGCAGCTTTTCCGCGGGGGGGCTAGCCAAAAACATTCAGTACTTC
TRBD2 | NA | TRBJ2-3 | TRBV5-1 | CASSWDLAGLAADTQYF | TGCGCCAGCAGCTGGGACCTCGCGGGACTAGCAGCAGATACGCAGTATTTT
TRBD2 | NA | TRBJ2-1 | TRBV24-1 | CATSDLLAGGLGEQFF | TGTGCCACCAGTGATTTATTGGCGGGGGGGCTTGGTGAGCAGTTCTTC
TRBD2 | NA | TRBJ2-1 | TRBV7-2 | CASSNGGVLNNEQFF | TGTGCCAGCTCCAATGGGGGGGTTCTTAACAATGAGCAGTTCTTC
NA | NA | TRBJ1-1 | TRBV19 | CASSRGAEAFF | TGTGCCAGTAGCCGGGGGGCTGAAGCTTTCTTT
NA | NA | TRBJ1-4 | TRBV6-5 | CASSLGTGINEKLFF | TGTGCCAGCAGTCTGGGAACAGGCATTAATGAAAAACTGTTTTTT
NA | NA | TRBJ2-5 | TRBV29-1 | CSVEEGLGRQETQYF | TGCAGCGTTGAAGAGGGGCTAGGGCGCCAAGAGACCCAGTACTTC
NA | NA | TRBJ1-1 | TRBV2 | CASSPPGGLNTEAFF | TGTGCCAGCAGTCCTCCGGGGGGATTGAACACTGAAGCTTTCTTT
TRBD1 | NA | TRBJ1-2 | TRBV2 | CASSVRTGHYGYTF | TGTGCCAGCAGTGTGAGGACAGGGCACTATGGCTACACCTTC
TRBD2 | NA | TRBJ2-3 | TRBV5-5 | CASIWAGGQDTQYF | TGTGCCAGCATTTGGGCGGGGGGGCAAGATACGCAGTATTTT
TRBD1 | NA | TRBJ1-2 | TRBV6-5 | CASSRDRGGLYGYTF | TGTGCCAGCAGTCGCGACAGGGGAGGGTTATATGGCTACACCTTC
NA | NA | TRBJ1-4 | TRBV7-9 | CASSLASQGTGHNEKLFF | TGTGCCAGCAGCTTAGCGTCTCAGGGTACCGGACATAATGAAAAACTGTTTTTT
TRBD2 | NA | TRBJ2-3 | TRBV7-2 | CASSPGSGGGDTQYF | TGTGCCAGCAGCCCCGGGTCCGGGGGAGGGGATACGCAGTATTTT
NA | NA | TRBJ2-3 | TRBV4-2 | CASSQATGPYSTDTQYF | TGTGCCAGCAGCCAAGCCACAGGACCTTATAGCACAGATACGCAGTATTTT
TRBD1 | NA | TRBJ2-6 | TRBV11-2 | CASSLEGQYRSGANVLTF | TGTGCCAGCAGCTTAGAGGGACAGTACCGCTCTGGGGCCAACGTCCTGACTTTC
NA | NA | TRBJ1-3 | TRBV14 | CASSQDRRAWGNTIYF | TGTGCCAGCAGCCAAGATAGGAGGGCATGGGGAAACACCATATATTTT
NA | NA | TRBJ2-5 | TRBV7-2 | CASSLINGKTQYF | TGTGCCAGCAGCTTAATAAACGGGAAGACCCAGTACTTC
NA | few | TRBJ2-7 | TRBV6-5 | CASNSFSGGPYEQYF | TGTGCCAGCAACTCATTCTCCGGCGGCCCCTACGAGCAGTACTTC
NA | NA | TRBJ1-1 | TRBV11-2 | CASSSGRMGHPDTEAFF | TGTGCCAGCAGCTCTGGGAGGATGGGGCATCCCGACACTGAAGCTTTCTTT
TRBD2 | few | TRBJ2-6 | TRBV4-3 | CASSPSGGAGANVLTF | TGCGCCAGCAGCCCTAGCGGGGGGGCTGGGGCCAACGTCCTGACTTTC
NA | NA | TRBJ1-1 | TRBV19 | CASSHRGSLNTEAFF | TGTGCCAGTAGTCACCGGGGATCCCTGAACACTGAAGCTTTCTTT
NA | NA | TRBJ1-1 | TRBV27 | CASRAPTGSYTEAFF | TGTGCCAGCAGAGCCCCGACAGGCTCCTACACTGAAGCTTTCTTT
NA | NA | TRBJ2-3 | TRBV2 | CASSGRGGGPDTQYF | TGTGCCAGCAGTGGGAGGGGGGGCGGTCCAGATACGCAGTATTTT
NA | NA | TRBJ2-5 | TRBV6-2/TRBV6-3 | CASSQTSIVETQYF | TGTGCCAGCAGTCAGACTAGTATCGTAGAGACCCAGTACTTC
NA | NA | TRBJ1-1 | TRBV18 | CASSSKGGDTEAFF | TGTGCCAGCTCATCAAAAGGCGGGGACACTGAAGCTTTCTTT
NA | NA | TRBJ2-7 | TRBV5-6 | CASSLFGDRQSSYEQYF | TGTGCCAGCAGCTTGTTCGGCGATAGACAGTCCTCCTACGAGCAGTACTTC
TRBD1 | NA | TRBJ2-1 | TRBV5-1 | CASSLGTGRNEQFF | TGCGCCAGCAGCTTGGGGACAGGGCGTAATGAGCAGTTCTTC
TRBD2 | NA | TRBJ2-3 | TRBV11-3 | CASSLTRGGDTDTQYF | TGTGCCAGCAGCTTAACGCGGGGGGGGGACACAGATACGCAGTATTTT
NA | NA | TRBJ2-1 | TRBV5-1 | CASSLRTGLNEQFF | TGCGCCAGCAGCTTGAGAACCGGTTTGAATGAGCAGTTCTTC
TRBD1 | NA | TRBJ1-5 | TRBV18 | CASSPLPGTGVGQPQHF | TGTGCCAGCTCACCCCTCCCCGGGACAGGGGTTGGCCAGCCCCAGCATTTT
TRBD2 | NA | TRBJ2-3 | TRBV7-3 | CASSTSGVGTDTQYF | TGTGCCAGCAGCACTAGCGGGGTTGGCACAGATACGCAGTATTTT
NA | NA | TRBJ2-4 | TRBV5-1 | CASSLTGTANIQYF | TGCGCCAGCAGCTTGACAGGGACGGCCAACATTCAGTACTTC
TRBD1 | NA | TRBJ2-7 | TRBV6-5 | CASRGQVHEQYF | TGTGCCAGCAGGGGACAGGTCCACGAGCAGTACTTC
NA | NA | TRBJ1-2 | TRBV9 | CASSGRGRYGYTF | TGTGCCAGCAGCGGTAGGGGCCGGTATGGCTACACCTTC